These 3 T cell receptor beta chains were sequenced from one sample in a study of identical twins. TCRdb fed the 5' RACE reads into MiXCR, producing one record per CDR3 protein. The data contain hundreds of thousands of distinct CDR3 sequences, 10% to 15% of them seen just once; the ten biggest clones take up 1.5% to 2%. The data were also submitted as part of a second study, on yellow fever vaccine responses in identical twins.

Sequenced input: PBMCs. Receptors were obtained from a woman aged 18-29 years in good health.

The genes are TRBV7-6 and TRBJ2-3; the D call may be TRBD1 or TRBD2 (5 bases each). The CDR3 totals 19 residues. Germline V CDR1 and CDR2: SGHVS, FNYEAQ. With 5 bases removed from V and 2 bases from J, the gap between germline ends came to 26 bases. The CDR3 nucleotides read TGTGCCAGCAGCCAAAGCGGTTTGGTGGGGGAGCCGTTCACAGATACGCAGTATTTT. It yields the protein CASSQSGLVGEPFTDTQYF.

This clonotype has only a few counts. The V and J genes are TRBV4-2 and TRBJ2-6; 11 bases align to TRBD1. This CDR3 has 16 residues. V shed 5 bases and J 4 bases; nucleotides not matched to a gene: 4. Germline CDR1 LGHNA, CDR2 YNFKEQ. The CDR3 bases are TGTGCCAGCAGCGGACAGGGGGCATCCGGGGCCAACGTCCTGACTTTC. Residues: CASSGQGASGANVLTF.

CDR3 loop: CASCLDWAGTLPETQYF. CDR3 sequence (DNA): TGCGCCAGCTGCCTGGATTGGGCGGGAACGCTACCAGAGACCCAGTACTTC. V is TRBV5-1 and J is TRBJ2-5; a possible D gene is TRBD2 (6 bases). The V end was cut by 7 bases, the J end by 4 bases, with 26 bases between. This CDR3 is built from 17 residues. Germline lookup yields CDR1 SGHRS and CDR2 YFSETQ.